This TCR beta chain is drawn from a study of blood T cells in healthy people across ages. CDR3 length: 14 amino acids. About this clonotype itself: As yet, its antigen is unknown. The junction does not match germline at one end; this may be a read error.

The study, taken as a whole, reports: Per million T cells, TCR beta diversity dropped roughly linearly as age increased.

Primed by a sample-barcoded 5' primer and a J-beta primer mix, a second PCR proceeded for 7 to 11 cycles. MiXCR, applied by TCRdb to the 5' RACE reads, yields one record per CDR3 protein. The sample carries 1 million or so distinct CDR3 sequences, roughly a quarter recorded once. This same sample was also taken into another study, of T cells of mothers and their children.

V is TRBV12-3 or TRBV12-4 and J is TRBJ2-4; 13 nucleotides agree with TRBD2. This receptor was taken from a girl aged 2 to 10 in good health. Input material: blood. The CDR3 sequence is CASSPGLAGDIQYF. The CDR3 coding sequence is TGCGCCAGCAGTCCTGGACTAGCGGGGGACATTCAGTACTTC.